This is a list of T cell receptor beta chains from one sample in a study of blood T cell repertoires in COVID-19. Sequencing used immunoSEQ multiplex PCR; TCRdb keeps in-frame clones, though not all of them. This table has about 340,000 clones, around 86% appearing once. The sequencing sample was made of PBMCs or T cells enriched from blood (not recorded which). Receptors were obtained from a woman in her thirties or forties with acute COVID-19. CDR3s include the opening cysteine and the closing phenylalanine or tryptophan. The D gene is left open where the match is weak. Clone size is stated in some rows and not others, as once, few, many or a class when expanded.

TGTGCCAGCAGGAGTGGGACAGGCAAAACTAATGAAAAACTGTTTTTT CASRSGTGKTNEKLFF - TRBJ1-4 TRBD1 TRBV7-8
TGTGCCAGCAGTTTTTCAAGACAGGGCCTCTATGGCTACACCTTC CASSFSRQGLYGYTF once TRBJ1-2 TRBD1 TRBV27
TGCGCCAGCAGTCAATCCGGGGGAAGTAATGAAAAACTGTTTTTT CASSQSGGSNEKLFF few TRBJ1-4 - TRBV23-1
TGTGCCAGCGCTGGGGGGGGGTTTGAAGCTTTCTTT CASAGGGFEAFF - TRBJ1-1 - TRBV12-3/TRBV12-4
TGCGCCAGCAGCTCCGAAGGAGGGGTCGGCAATGAGCAGTTCTTC CASSSEGGVGNEQFF - TRBJ2-1 - TRBV5-1
TGTGCCAGCAGCTCCCTAACAGGGGTGGGCGGCTACACCTTC CASSSLTGVGGYTF - TRBJ1-2 TRBD1 TRBV7-2
TGCGCCAGCAGCCTACAGGGGACGAGCTCTGGAAACACCATATATTTT CASSLQGTSSGNTIYF - TRBJ1-3 TRBD1 TRBV5-1
TGCGCCAGCAGCTTGATCGACAGGGATGGCTACACCTTC CASSLIDRDGYTF - TRBJ1-2 TRBD1 TRBV5-1
TGTGCCAGCTCACTTAAGCCGGGGAAGCACGAGCAGTACTTC CASSLKPGKHEQYF - TRBJ2-7 - TRBV18
TGTGCCAGCAGTGGGGACAAGAATCAGCCCCAGCATTTT CASSGDKNQPQHF - TRBJ1-5 - TRBV25-1
TGTGCCAGCATTAGTCGGGTTTTCGCCCAGGAGACCCAGTACTTC CASISRVFAQETQYF - TRBJ2-5 - TRBV2